This TCR beta chain derives from a study of blood T cell repertoires in COVID-19. The overall study: Samples of COVID-19 (acute and convalescent) were obtained from the United States, Italy and Spain. Nucleic acid was either cDNA or gDNA, and it came from T cells, B-cell-depleted T cells, or PBMCs.

The V gene lost 0 bases and the J gene lost 4 bases, with 11 bases spanning the gap. CDR3 length: 14 amino acids. Germline V gene lookup returns CDR1 SGHRS and CDR2 YFSETQ. Authors' processing steps: Nucleated cell counts were estimated from reference gene primer amplification. Profiling relied on immunoSEQ multiplex PCR, and the TCRdb table lists in-frame clones only, not all of them. V, J and clone size derive from that table, while D and trimming were established from the DNA sequence. Of some 29,000 clones in the sample, 80% to 90% were seen once. This clonotype was obtained from a human donor in a cohort sampled during active COVID-19. The sample taken for sequencing was peripheral blood. This chain connects TRBV5-1 to TRBJ2-7; D is perhaps TRBD1 (5 bases). CDR3 coding DNA: TGCGCCAGCAGCTTGGTCCAGGGTGGGTACGAGCAGTACTTC. This codes for CASSLVQGGYEQYF. The full variable domain, its missing parts supplied by reference TRBV5-1 and TRBJ2-7, is KAGVTQTPRYLIKTRGQQVTLSCSPISGHRSVSWYQQTPGQGLQFLFEYFSETQRNKGNFPGRFSGRQFSNSRSEMNVSTLELGDSALYLCASSLVQGGYEQYFGPGTRLTVT.